Listed here are 30 T cell receptor beta chains from one sample, sequenced in a study of Ad26.COV2.S vaccination and SARS-CoV-2 variants. Libraries were prepared by immunoSEQ multiplex PCR; TCRdb keeps only in-frame clonotypes and omits some of them. Of a few hundred thousand clones listed, roughly 90% are singletons. Treatment described: some 20 received Ad26.COV2.S at low or high dose, single or two shots; five or six received placebo; per-sample allocation not given. After the first vaccine or placebo injection, samples were drawn on day 63. Specimen: peripheral blood, collected in a trial of Ad26.COV2.S vaccine versus placebo. Receptor source: a person between 18 and 65 years old who received the Ad26.COV2.S COVID-19 vaccine or a placebo.

This chain links TRBV6-5 with TRBJ1-2; possibly TRBD1 for D (5 bases). The V end lost 4 bases, the J end lost 8 bases, and 20 bases lay between the germline ends. Germline V CDR1 and CDR2: MNHEY, SVGAGI. The CDR3 loop spans 15 amino acids. CDR3 DNA: TGTGCCAGCAGTTCCCCCGGTGGCGGGGCGCGGGGCTACACCTTC. Encoded protein: CASSSPGGGARGYTF.

The rearrangement uses TRBV2 and TRBJ2-2; 9 nucleotides agree with TRBD2. V gave up 5 bases and J gave up 0 bases; unmatched junction bases: 1. Looked up from germline, CDR1 is SNHLY and CDR2 is FYNNEI. CDR3 length: 15 residues. CDR3 residues: CASSSGGPNTGELFF. DNA for the CDR3: TGTGCCAGCAGTAGCGGGGGGCCGAACACCGGGGAGCTGTTTTTT.

This clone was recorded only once. The chain joins TRBV10-3 to TRBJ1-2; TRBD1 matches 8 bases. The CDR3 is 11 residues long. Germline V gene lookup returns CDR1 ENHRY and CDR2 SYGVKD. The V segment lost 11 bases and the J segment 6 bases; nucleotides outside the gene matches: 5. DNA for the CDR3: TGTGCCGTCGGGACAGGCGATGGCTACACCTTC. Its translation is CAVGTGDGYTF.

The gene calls are TRBV12-3 or TRBV12-4 and TRBJ2-5; TRBD1 matches 7 bases. The junction had 2 bases not matched to a gene; V was cut back by 3 bases and J by 4 bases. CDR3 length equals 13 residues. The CDR3: CASSFNRGETQYF. The CDR3 DNA reads as TGTGCCAGCAGTTTTAACAGGGGAGAGACCCAGTACTTC.

This chain connects TRBV12-3 or TRBV12-4 to TRBJ2-5; 10 bases agree with TRBD2. This CDR3 has 13 residues. The ends lost 8 bases at V and 3 bases at J; junction bases unmatched: 3. The CDR3 bases are TGTGCCAGCGGACTAGCGGTCAAAGAGACCCAGTACTTC. Its translation is CASGLAVKETQYF.

The chain carries TRBV5-1 and TRBJ2-1, with D perhaps matching TRBD2 (6 bases). CDR3 length: 16 residues. V lost 0 bases and J lost 2, with 12 bases in between. In germline, CDR1 is SGHRS, CDR2 YFSETQ. The chain's CDR3 is CASSLGGGTPYNEQFF. CDR3 DNA: TGCGCCAGCAGCTTGGGTGGGGGGACCCCCTACAATGAGCAGTTCTTC.

V is TRBV11-2 and J is TRBJ2-3, with 8 bases aligning to TRBD2. The V gene end was trimmed by 5 bases and the J gene end by 5 bases; junction bases not matched to a gene: 12. In germline, CDR1 is SGHAT, CDR2 FQNNGV. The CDR3 is made up of 16 amino acids. CDR3 residues: CASSRLLRGARDTQYF. CDR3 in DNA: TGTGCCAGCAGCCGCCTTCTGCGGGGGGCTCGAGATACGCAGTATTTT.

This chain connects TRBV18 to TRBJ2-1; D is undetermined. Per germline, CDR1 KGHSH and CDR2 LQKENI. V lost 0 bases, J lost 6 bases, and 12 bases lay in between. The CDR3 loop spans 15 amino acids. The CDR3 region has the DNA TGTGCCAGCTCACCACCCCAGTTAGATATCAATGAGCAGTTCTTC. Translated: CASSPPQLDINEQFF.

V gene TRBV19 combines with J gene TRBJ2-3; weak D call: TRBD1 (6 bases). There are 14 residues in the CDR3. V gave up 10 bases and J gave up 2 bases, with 16 bases separating them. The germline CDR1 and CDR2 sequences are LNHDA and SQIVND (reference sequence). In DNA, the CDR3 is TGTGCCACGATAGACAGGTGGGACACAGATACGCAGTATTTT. Translation gives CATIDRWDTDTQYF.

This chain links TRBV5-4 with TRBJ2-2, with no clear D. V lost 1 base and J 2 bases, leaving 12 bases between the germline ends. Germline CDR1 is SGHNT and CDR2 is YYREEE (reference sequence). The CDR3 length is 16 residues. CDR3 DNA sequence: TGTGCCAGCAGCTTGAATCTACTATCAAACACCGGGGAGCTGTTTTTT. The encoded protein is CASSLNLLSNTGELFF.

The chain uses TRBV7-9 and TRBJ2-1, with D perhaps TRBD1 (5 bases). CDR3 size: 15 residues. V dropped 1 base and J dropped 8 bases, with 15 bases sitting between them. Germline V CDR1 and CDR2: SEHNR, FQNEAQ (reference sequence). The CDR3 sequence is CASSLGSGMQHEQFF. As DNA, the CDR3 is TGTGCCAGCAGCTTAGGTTCAGGGATGCAGCATGAGCAGTTCTTC.

The chain uses TRBV6-6 and TRBJ2-3, with 10 bases that match TRBD2. The V gene's germline CDR1 is MNHNY and CDR2 SVGAGI (reference sequence). Losses at the gene ends were 5 bases for V and 2 bases for J; bases not matched to a gene: 10. CDR3 length: 17 amino acids. The CDR3 DNA sequence: TGTGCCAGCAGTCCGCCGAGCGGGGGGGTGTTCACAGATACGCAGTATTTT. Protein product: CASSPPSGGVFTDTQYF.

This clone came up once. J is TRBJ2-7 and V is TRBV5-4, with TRBD2 matching over 9 bases. In germline, CDR1 is SGHNT, CDR2 YYREEE (reference sequence). Trimming cost V 0 bases and J 4 bases; bases outside gene matches: 5. The CDR3 is made up of 15 amino acids. CDR3 amino acids: CASSLGGGASYEQYF. CDR3 coding DNA: TGTGCCAGCAGCTTGGGCGGGGGGGCATCATACGAGCAGTACTTC.

The chain is built from TRBV7-9 and TRBJ2-3; 10 bases are shared with TRBD1. V shed 6 bases and J 4 bases; nucleotides not matched to a gene: 7. The CDR3 loop spans 15 amino acids. Germline V CDR1 and CDR2: SEHNR, FQNEAQ (reference sequence). CDR3 region: CASRSTGGSADTQYF. The DNA of the CDR3 is TGTGCCAGCAGGTCGACAGGGGGCAGCGCAGATACGCAGTATTTT.

This sequence joins TRBV2 and TRBJ1-6; D call uncertain. The CDR3 is made up of 15 amino acids. The germline gives CDR1 SNHLY, CDR2 FYNNEI. Trimming stripped 0 bases from V and 11 bases from J, with 14 bases between. As DNA, the CDR3 is TGTGCCAGCAGTGAAGCGCTTCGGGTTTTGGCACCCCTCCACTTT. The encoded protein is CASSEALRVLAPLHF.

This rearrangement joins TRBV30 to TRBJ1-1; D is undetermined. Trimming removed 4 bases at V and 4 bases at J, with 10 bases between. The CDR3 spans 12 residues. The V gene's germline CDR1 is GTSNPN and CDR2 SVGIG (reference sequence). CDR3 protein: CAWMRRGTEAFF. DNA of the CDR3: TGTGCCTGGATGCGGAGAGGCACTGAAGCTTTCTTT.

This clone was observed once. The rearrangement joins TRBV28 to TRBJ2-5; 9 nucleotides align to TRBD1. The length of the CDR3 is 15 residues. Germline V lookup: CDR1 MDHEN, CDR2 SYDVKM. The V gene end was trimmed by 6 bases and the J gene end by 0 bases; junction bases not matched to a gene: 5. CDR3 amino acids: CASRDRGTYQETQYF. The CDR3 DNA follows: TGTGCCAGCAGGGACAGGGGCACGTACCAAGAGACCCAGTACTTC.

The gene calls are TRBV7-9 and TRBJ1-2; TRBD1 is a possible D gene (5 bases). Germline CDR1 is SEHNR and CDR2 is FQNEAQ (reference sequence). The CDR3 is 15 amino acids. Deletions cut 5 bases from V and 6 bases from J, with 19 bases between. This CDR3 reads CASSPNRFLIHGYTF. Written as DNA, the CDR3 is TGTGCCAGCAGCCCCAACAGGTTCCTCATCCATGGCTACACCTTC.

The chain uses TRBV30 and TRBJ2-5; D is undetermined. CDR1 is GTSNPN and CDR2 is SVGIG in the germline V gene (reference sequence). This CDR3 has 14 amino acids. Trimming took 1 base from V and 4 from J, leaving 13 bases between them. The CDR3: CAWSGMVPIETQYF. DNA for the CDR3: TGTGCCTGGAGTGGAATGGTTCCAATAGAGACCCAGTACTTC.

The CDR3 DNA reads TGTGCCAGCAGCGCCAGTGGGTCCTTGACACACACCGGGGAGCTGTTTTTT. Its protein is CASSASGSLTHTGELFF. This rearrangement joins TRBV9 to TRBJ2-2; D is unresolved. The CDR3 is made up of 17 amino acids. Germline CDR1 and CDR2: SGDLS and YYNGEE. Trimming cost V 3 bases and J 3 bases, with 18 bases left between them. Using reference TRBV9 and TRBJ2-2 for the parts outside the CDR3, the full variable domain is DSGVTQTPKHLITATGQRVTLRCSPRSGDLSVYWYQQSLDQGLQFLIQYYNGEERAKGNILERFSAQQFPDLHSELNLSSLELGDSALYFCASSASGSLTHTGELFFGEGSRLTVL.

J is TRBJ1-2 and V is TRBV6-5; D is ambiguous. The CDR3 is 14 residues long. The germline V and J ends were trimmed by 6 bases and 4 bases, with 15 bases remaining between them. Germline lookup yields CDR1 MNHEY and CDR2 SVGAGI. The CDR3 spells CASSLGWGRYGYTF. Written as DNA, the CDR3 is TGTGCCAGCAGCCTGGGGTGGGGTCGCTATGGCTACACCTTC.

This clone was observed a single time. This chain links TRBV5-4 with TRBJ2-1, with 10 bases matching TRBD1. Germline values: CDR1 SGHNT, CDR2 YYREEE (reference sequence). V shed 0 bases, J shed 5 bases, and the junction held 2 bases outside the gene matches. This CDR3 has 15 residues. This chain's CDR3 is CASSLETGGHNEQFF. The CDR3 DNA reads TGTGCCAGCAGCTTGGAGACAGGGGGCCACAATGAGCAGTTCTTC.

This clone was detected only a few times. The V and J genes are TRBV10-1 and TRBJ1-1, with D unresolved. Between the trimmed V and J ends, which lost 3 bases and 2 bases, there was a span of 7 bases. The CDR3 has 13 residues. Germline values: CDR1 WNHNN, CDR2 SYGVQD (reference sequence). The DNA for the CDR3 is TGCGCCAGCAGTGATACAGCAAACACTGAAGCTTTCTTT. Its protein product is CASSDTANTEAFF.

This clone has more than one count but fewer than ten. The chain combines TRBV24-1 with TRBJ2-7; D is uncertain. Germline V gene lookup returns CDR1 KGHDR and CDR2 SFDVKD. The CDR3 extends over 12 amino acids. V was cut by 7 bases and J by 6 bases, with 12 bases left in between. CDR3 bases: TGTGCCACCAGCGGGTGGGGTGGCGAGCAGTACTTC. Encoded protein: CATSGWGGEQYF.

The CDR3 region is CSVEASGGAYNEQFF. Written as DNA, the CDR3 is TGCAGCGTTGAAGCTAGCGGGGGGGCCTACAATGAGCAGTTCTTC. This chain connects TRBV29-1 to TRBJ2-1; 12 bases fit TRBD2. The CDR3 extends over 15 amino acids. V shed 1 base and J 2 bases; nucleotides not matched to a gene: 0. Germline V gives CDR1 SQVTM, CDR2 ANQGSEA.

J is TRBJ2-5 and V is TRBV27; D is ambiguous. This CDR3 region has 13 residues. V lost 2 bases and J 7 bases, leaving 11 bases between the germline ends. CDR1 and CDR2 from the germline V gene are MNHEY and SMNVEV (reference sequence). The CDR3 loop reads CASSLLLDGTQYF. The CDR3, as DNA: TGTGCCAGCAGTTTACTTTTGGACGGGACCCAGTACTTC.

The rearrangement uses TRBV5-5 and TRBJ1-5; TRBD1 matches 7 bases. Germline V gene data show CDR1 as SGHKS and CDR2 as YYEKEE (reference sequence). The junction had 9 bases not matched to a gene; V was cut back by 2 bases and J by 7 bases. This CDR3 has 15 residues. CDR3 sequence (DNA): TGTGCCAGCAGCTTAACCGGGACAGAAATACAGCCCCAGCATTTT. This gives the protein CASSLTGTEIQPQHF.

The chain has TRBV29-1 and TRBJ1-5; 8 bases map to TRBD1. With 5 bases clipped from V and 2 bases from J, the junction kept 5 bases outside the gene matches. CDR3 length: 14 residues. In germline, CDR1 is SQVTM, CDR2 ANQGSEA. In DNA, the CDR3 is TGCAGCGTTTCGGTGGGACAGGGCAATCAGCCCCAGCATTTT. Translating gives CSVSVGQGNQPQHF. Supplemented by reference TRBV29-1 and TRBJ1-5, the full variable domain reads SAVISQKPSRDICQRGTSLTIQCQVDSQVTMMFWYRQQPGQSLTLIATANQGSEATYESGFVIDKFPISRPNLTFSTLTVSNMSPEDSSIYLCSVSVGQGNQPQHFGDGTRLSIL.

The gene calls are TRBV29-1 and TRBJ1-1; perhaps TRBD1 as D (6 bases). The length of the CDR3 is 13 residues. Germline V gene lookup returns CDR1 SQVTM and CDR2 ANQGSEA. With 7 bases removed from V and 1 base from J, the gap between germline ends came to 13 bases. CDR3 residues: CSALDRTNTEAFF. The CDR3 DNA sequence: TGCAGCGCCTTAGACAGGACGAACACTGAAGCTTTCTTT.

The rearrangement joins TRBV5-1 to TRBJ1-1, with D perhaps matching TRBD1 (5 bases). Per germline, CDR1 SGHRS and CDR2 YFSETQ. V was pared by 0 bases and J by 4 bases, with 13 bases between. The CDR3 consists of 15 residues. CDR3 in amino acids: CASSLDGRVGTEAFF. The CDR3 DNA sequence: TGCGCCAGCAGCTTGGATGGCAGGGTCGGCACTGAAGCTTTCTTT.